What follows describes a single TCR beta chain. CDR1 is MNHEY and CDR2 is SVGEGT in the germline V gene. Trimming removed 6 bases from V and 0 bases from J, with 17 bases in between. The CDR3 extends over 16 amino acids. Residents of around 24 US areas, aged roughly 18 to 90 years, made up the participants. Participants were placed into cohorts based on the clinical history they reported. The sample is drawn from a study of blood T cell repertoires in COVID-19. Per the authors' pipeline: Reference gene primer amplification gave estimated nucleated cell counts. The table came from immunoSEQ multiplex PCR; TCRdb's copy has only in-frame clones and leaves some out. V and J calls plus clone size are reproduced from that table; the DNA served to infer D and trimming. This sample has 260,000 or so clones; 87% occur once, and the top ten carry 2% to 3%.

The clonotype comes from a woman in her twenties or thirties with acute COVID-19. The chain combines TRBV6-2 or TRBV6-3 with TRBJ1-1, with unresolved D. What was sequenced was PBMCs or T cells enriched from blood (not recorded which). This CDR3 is CASSPVTTLMNTEAFF. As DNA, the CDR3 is TGTGCCAGCAGCCCCGTGACAACACTGATGAACACTGAAGCTTTCTTT.